The 13 T cell receptor beta chains below were found in one sample sequenced in a study of T cell responses to AZD1222 COVID-19 vaccine. Data came from immunoSEQ multiplex PCR; TCRdb stores just in-frame clones and leaves some out. The repertoire holds 170,000 or so clones, with almost 90% as singletons. The source material was peripheral blood, sampled 28 days after the second AZD1222 dose. The receptors come from an adult who received the AZD1222 COVID-19 vaccine.

The V call is TRBV27, the J call TRBJ2-2; TRBD1 might be the D (5 bases). This CDR3 spans 14 amino acids. The germline gives CDR1 MNHEY, CDR2 SMNVEV (reference sequence). V was clipped by 6 bases and J by 4 bases, with 12 bases between them. CDR3 sequence (DNA): TGTGCCAGCAGCAAGGTGACAGTCACCGGGGAGCTGTTTTTT. The encoded protein is CASSKVTVTGELFF.

J is TRBJ2-7 and V is TRBV13; tentatively, D is TRBD2 (5 bases). V lost 3 bases, J lost 0 bases, and 12 bases lay in between. This CDR3 contains 15 residues. Germline V lookup: CDR1 PRHDT, CDR2 FYEKMQ (reference sequence). Written as DNA, the CDR3 is TGTGCCAGCAGCTTTGCGGGCCCGAGCTCCTACGAGCAGTACTTC. Its translation is CASSFAGPSSYEQYF.

This clone was counted a few times. V is TRBV7-9 and J is TRBJ2-7, with TRBD1 identical over 9 bases. CDR1 and CDR2 (germline): SEHNR, FQNEAQ (reference sequence). V lost 5 bases to trimming and J lost 3 bases; unmatched junction nucleotides: 5. There are 14 residues in the CDR3. CDR3 DNA sequence: TGTGCCAGCAGCGCCCTGACAGGGGGCTACGAGCAGTACTTC. Its protein product is CASSALTGGYEQYF.

CDR3 DNA sequence: TGTGCCAGCCTTGGGGTGGGCAGCTATGGCTACACCTTC. This sequence encodes CASLGVGSYGYTF. This chain uses TRBV28 with TRBJ1-2; D unresolved. Per germline, CDR1 MDHEN and CDR2 SYDVKM. V was clipped by 8 bases and J by 4 bases, with 14 bases between them. The CDR3 length is 13 residues.

The gene calls are TRBV5-5 and TRBJ1-1; D call uncertain. The CDR3 has 14 residues. Looked up from germline, CDR1 is SGHKS and CDR2 is YYEKEE (reference sequence). Trimming left V 1 base short and J 1 base short, with 8 bases between. The CDR3 region has the DNA TGTGCCAGCAGCTTGAACGCCGCGAACACTGAAGCTTTCTTT. As protein: CASSLNAANTEAFF.

V gene TRBV14 combines with J gene TRBJ2-2, with D possibly TRBD2 on 5 matching bases. CDR3 length: 15 residues. Germline CDR1 reads SGHDN; CDR2 reads FVKESK. V shed 0 bases and J shed 5 bases, with 10 bases lying between them. CDR3 in DNA: TGTGCCAGCAGCCAAGAAATGGGAGTTACCGGGGAGCTGTTTTTT. Translating it yields CASSQEMGVTGELFF.

The chain couples TRBV5-6 to TRBJ1-5; no reliable D call. The CDR3 spans 13 residues. The germline V gene has CDR1 SGHDT and CDR2 YYEEEE. The V gene lost 0 bases and the J gene lost 4 bases, with 5 bases spanning the gap. The DNA of the CDR3 is TGTGCCAGCAGCTTGGAACGAAATCAGCCCCAGCATTTT. It translates to CASSLERNQPQHF.

The CDR3 coding sequence is TGTGCCAGCAGCTTAGGGGCTAGCGGGGGGGCGTTGGATACGCAGTATTTT. This gives the protein CASSLGASGGALDTQYF. V gene TRBV7-2 combines with J gene TRBJ2-3, with 12 bases matching TRBD2. CDR1 and CDR2 from the germline V gene are SGHTA and FQGNSA. The V segment lost 1 base and the J segment 6 bases; nucleotides outside the gene matches: 8. CDR3 length: 17 amino acids.

This clone has a count of ten or more. Other DNA sequences in the same sample also yield this CDR3. V is TRBV5-4 and J is TRBJ2-1; 7 positions match TRBD2. The V gene end was trimmed by 10 bases and the J gene end by 0 bases; junction bases not matched to a gene: 10. Looked up from germline, CDR1 is SGHNT and CDR2 is YYREEE (reference sequence). This CDR3 comprises 15 residues. CDR3 bases: TGTGCCGCTTATCGAGCGGGGAGCTCCTACAATGAGCAGTTCTTC. Its translation: CAAYRAGSSYNEQFF.

This chain joins TRBV15 and TRBJ2-1, with D perhaps matching TRBD1 (5 bases). The length of the CDR3 is 15 residues. CDR1 is LNHNV, CDR2 YYDKDF, per germline (reference sequence). V lost 0 bases, J lost 4 bases, and 10 bases lay in between. The CDR3 nucleotides read TGTGCCACCAGCAGAGATCTAGGGGCTTACAATGAGCAGTTCTTC. Protein product: CATSRDLGAYNEQFF.

The chain combines TRBV6-1 with TRBJ1-5; D remains unclear. The V and J ends lost 1 base and 4 bases respectively, with 11 bases between them. Germline CDR1 MNHNS, CDR2 SASEGT. CDR3 size: 15 residues. Here the CDR3 DNA reads TGTGCCAGCAGTGAAGGGTGGTTAGCAAATCAGCCCCAGCATTTT. Residues: CASSEGWLANQPQHF.

The J gene is TRBJ1-5, the V gene TRBV6-5; D uncertain. V lost 2 bases to trimming and J lost 4 bases, with 9 bases between them. The CDR3 is 14 amino acids. Looked up from germline, CDR1 is MNHEY and CDR2 is SVGAGI. In nucleotides, the CDR3 is TGTGCCAGCAGTTACGTCGGGGTGAATCAGCCCCAGCATTTT. Its protein product is CASSYVGVNQPQHF.

This clone occurred a few times. V is TRBV7-2 and J is TRBJ2-7; no reliable D call. CDR3 length: 13 residues. Trimming stripped 4 bases from V and 6 bases from J, with 13 bases between. Germline V CDR1 and CDR2: SGHTA, FQGNSA. This chain's CDR3 is CASSYPIGREQYF. CDR3 nucleotides: TGTGCCAGCAGCTACCCGATAGGCCGCGAGCAGTACTTC.